Shown below are 30 T cell receptor beta chains from a single sample sequenced in a study of blood T cell repertoires in COVID-19. The repertoire was sequenced with immunoSEQ multiplex PCR; TCRdb's copy has only in-frame clones and lacks some. This repertoire shows about 290,000 clones, roughly 89% found once; its top ten account for around 3%. Material: peripheral blood. The source is a woman aged 25 to 39 with active or convalescent COVID-19.

CDR3 nucleotides: TGTGCCAGCAGCTTAGGCATCGCAGGGAACACTGAAGCTTTCTTT. Its protein is CASSLGIAGNTEAFF. This chain joins TRBV13 and TRBJ1-1; no reliable D call. This CDR3 has 15 residues. The germline CDR1 and CDR2 sequences are PRHDT and FYEKMQ (reference sequence). The V end lost 0 bases, the J end lost 1 base, and 9 bases lay between the germline ends.

The chain uses TRBV4-3 and TRBJ1-1; D ambiguous. Germline V gene sequence: CDR1 LGHNA, CDR2 YSLEER. The CDR3 contains 15 residues. The V gene lost 0 bases and the J gene lost 4 bases, with 12 bases spanning the gap. The CDR3 DNA reads TGCGCCAGCAGCCAAGATCACAGCCCCGCCACTGAAGCTTTCTTT. The encoded protein is CASSQDHSPATEAFF.

The chain recombines TRBV13 with TRBJ2-3; D gene uncertain. The CDR3 has 16 residues. V lost 5 bases and J lost 1, with 16 bases in between. The germline V gene has CDR1 PRHDT and CDR2 FYEKMQ (reference sequence). DNA for the CDR3: TGTGCCAGCAGCCTTCCAGGTCACACCCGCACAGATACGCAGTATTTT. This sequence encodes CASSLPGHTRTDTQYF. Complete variable domain (other parts from reference TRBV13 and TRBJ2-3): AAGVIQSPRHLIKEKRETATLKCYPIPRHDTVYWYQQGPGQDPQFLISFYEKMQSDKGSIPDRFSAQQFSDYHSELNMSSLELGDSALYFCASSLPGHTRTDTQYFGPGTRLTVL.

This clone was picked up one time. V usage is TRBV19 and J usage is TRBJ1-1, with 9 bases aligning to TRBD1. V lost 9 bases, J lost 6 bases, and 17 bases stayed unmatched. CDR3 length: 16 amino acids. Germline V gives CDR1 LNHDA, CDR2 SQIVND (reference sequence). The CDR3 sequence: CASLNRPGTGLPEAFF. The CDR3 DNA reads TGTGCCAGCCTAAACCGGCCCGGGACAGGGCTCCCTGAAGCTTTCTTT.

The rearrangement joins TRBV30 to TRBJ1-3; the D gene is possibly TRBD1 (6 bases). Trimming shortened V by 3 bases and J by 2 bases, and 8 bases separated the two germline ends. The CDR3 runs 13 residues. From germline, CDR1 is GTSNPN and CDR2 SVGIG (reference sequence). CDR3 sequence (DNA): TGTGCCTGGAGGCCAGGGGCTGGAAACACCATATATTTT. This translates into CAWRPGAGNTIYF.

CDR3: CASSQDPGKETQYF. In DNA form, the CDR3 reads TGTGCCAGCAGCCAAGATCCAGGGAAAGAGACCCAGTACTTC. The chain employs TRBV3-1 (or the pseudogene TRBV3-2) and TRBJ2-5; tentative D call: TRBD1 (5 bases). The V gene lost 0 bases and the J gene lost 3 bases, with 8 bases spanning the gap. This CDR3 has 14 residues. Germline CDR1 and CDR2: LGHDT and YNNKEL (reference sequence).

V and J are TRBV7-3 and TRBJ2-3; D gene uncertain. V was clipped by 5 bases and J by 6 bases, with 12 bases between them. From germline, CDR1 is SGHTA and CDR2 FQGTGA. This CDR3 region has 13 residues. This CDR3 is CASSAPGLDTQYF. The CDR3 coding sequence is TGTGCCAGCAGCGCCCCTGGCTTGGATACGCAGTATTTT.

The genes are TRBV2 and TRBJ1-4; 10 bases are a match to TRBD1. V lost 11 bases and J lost 8; bases outside the gene matches: 8. Germline loops: CDR1 SNHLY, CDR2 FYNNEI. The CDR3 runs to 13 residues. CDR3: CAARQGAWEKLFF. CDR3 nucleotides: TGTGCCGCCAGACAGGGGGCATGGGAAAAACTGTTTTTT.

V is TRBV18 and J is TRBJ1-1; 7 nucleotides align to TRBD1. Germline V gene data show CDR1 as KGHSH and CDR2 as LQKENI. The CDR3 runs to 13 residues. J lost 2 bases, V lost 6 bases, and 3 bases had no gene match. The CDR3 DNA sequence: TGTGCCAGCTCGCGGACAGGTAACACTGAAGCTTTCTTT. Residues: CASSRTGNTEAFF.

The chain uses TRBV6-5 and TRBJ2-1, with 11 bases identical to TRBD1. From germline, CDR1 is MNHEY and CDR2 SVGAGI. Trimming took 8 bases from V and 7 from J; bases not matched to a gene: 7. The CDR3 is made up of 14 amino acids. CDR3 loop: CASSDRGLFNEQFF. CDR3 bases: TGTGCCAGCTCGGACAGGGGGCTTTTTAATGAGCAGTTCTTC.

The chain recombines TRBV29-1 with TRBJ2-7; D gene ambiguous. This CDR3 comprises 11 residues. Germline values: CDR1 SQVTM, CDR2 ANQGSEA. Trimming cost V 5 bases and J 6 bases, with 11 bases left between them. CDR3 protein: CSVFTTREQYF. The CDR3 DNA follows: TGCAGCGTTTTCACCACGCGCGAGCAGTACTTC.

This chain uses TRBV6-5 with TRBJ2-7; TRBD2 agrees at 13 bases. Germline V gives CDR1 MNHEY, CDR2 SVGAGI. The length of the CDR3 is 16 residues. V gave up 4 bases and J gave up 1 base; unmatched junction bases: 4. The CDR3 sequence is CASSSPGLAGSYEQYF. CDR3 nucleotides: TGTGCCAGCAGTTCGCCGGGACTAGCGGGGTCCTACGAGCAGTACTTC.

This chain uses TRBV6-2 or TRBV6-3 with TRBJ2-5; 11 bases align to TRBD2. Germline CDR1 and CDR2: MNHEY and SVGEGT. The V and J ends lost 2 bases and 5 bases, in that order; junction bases with no gene match: 4. The CDR3 has 15 residues. DNA for the CDR3: TGTGCCAGCAGTTACGGGAGACTAGCGGGGGAGACCCAGTACTTC. Its protein is CASSYGRLAGETQYF.

This chain connects TRBV11-2 to TRBJ2-7, with a possible D match to TRBD1 (6 bases). This CDR3 spans 14 amino acids. The V end lost 5 bases, the J end lost 6 bases, and 17 bases lay between the germline ends. Per germline, CDR1 SGHAT and CDR2 FQNNGV. The chain's CDR3 is CASSQSGALGEQYF. CDR3 sequence (DNA): TGTGCCAGCAGCCAGTCAGGGGCTTTAGGCGAGCAGTACTTC.

This clone has just one count. The CDR3 nucleotides read TGTGCCAGCAGGCCACCAATACAGGGGTACACTGAAGCTTTCTTT. This encodes CASRPPIQGYTEAFF. This rearrangement joins TRBV7-9 to TRBJ1-1; 7 bases agree with TRBD1. This CDR3 is built from 15 residues. Looked up from germline, CDR1 is SEHNR and CDR2 is FQNEAQ (reference sequence). V lost 6 bases, J lost 3 bases, and 10 bases stayed unmatched.

This clone has just one count. V gene TRBV5-1 combines with J gene TRBJ2-3, with 9 bases matching TRBD1. The CDR3 length is 13 residues. Unmatched junction bases numbered 4, after V lost 5 bases and J lost 6 bases. CDR1 and CDR2 from the germline V gene are SGHRS and YFSETQ. CDR3 DNA: TGCGCCAGCAGGGACAGGGGAGCCGATACGCAGTATTTT. The encoded protein is CASRDRGADTQYF.

This chain connects TRBV2 to TRBJ1-5; 7 nucleotides match TRBD1. The ends lost 7 bases at V and 7 bases at J; junction bases unmatched: 7. The CDR3 length is 13 residues. Per the germline V gene, CDR1 is SNHLY and CDR2 is FYNNEI. The CDR3 bases are TGTGCCAGCATGTACGAACAGGGGCAGCCCCAGCATTTT. Translated: CASMYEQGQPQHF.

This clone came up a few times. The chain joins TRBV4-3 to TRBJ1-1, with a tentative D call TRBD1 (6 bases). With 0 bases removed from V and 6 bases from J, the gap between germline ends came to 14 bases. The CDR3 has 15 residues. Germline assignment: CDR1 LGHNA and CDR2 YSLEER. CDR3 amino acids: CASSQDMRGGAEAFF. The CDR3 nucleotides read TGCGCCAGCAGCCAAGATATGAGGGGGGGGGCTGAAGCTTTCTTT.

The chain combines TRBV19 with TRBJ2-1; 10 positions match TRBD2. J gave up 3 bases and V 5 bases, and 10 bases lay outside the gene matches. This CDR3 comprises 17 residues. The germline gives CDR1 LNHDA, CDR2 SQIVND (reference sequence). As DNA, the CDR3 is TGTGCCAGTAGTGCCAGGACTAGCGGAACACACTACAATGAGCAGTTCTTC. Encoded protein: CASSARTSGTHYNEQFF.

J is TRBJ1-1 and V is TRBV30, with D maybe TRBD1 (5 bases). Trimming left V 0 bases short and J 10 bases short, with 9 bases between. The CDR3 sequence is 11 residues long. CDR1 is GTSNPN and CDR2 is SVGIG in the germline V gene (reference sequence). CDR3 DNA: TGTGCCTGGAGTGTCGGGGGGTCAGCTTTCTTT. It is translated as CAWSVGGSAFF. The full variable domain, rest sourced from reference TRBV30 and TRBJ1-1, is SQTIHQWPATLVQPVGSPLSLECTVEGTSNPNLYWYRQAAGRGLQLLFYSVGIGQISSEVPQNLSASRPQDRQFILSSKKLLLSDSGFYLCAWSVGGSAFFGQGTRLTVV.

This clone was recorded only once. J is TRBJ1-2 and V is TRBV10-3, with 7 bases identical to TRBD1. The CDR3 is 17 amino acids. With V trimmed by 3 bases and J by 4 bases, 14 bases remained unmatched. Per germline, CDR1 ENHRY and CDR2 SYGVKD. The CDR3 DNA reads as TGTGCCATCAGTGACCCCCTTGGGGCAGGGGGAGCCTATGGCTACACCTTC. Its translation is CAISDPLGAGGAYGYTF.

The chain uses TRBV6-5 and TRBJ2-7; 10 bases agree with TRBD2. Germline V gene lookup returns CDR1 MNHEY and CDR2 SVGAGI. CDR3 length: 14 residues. The junction had 5 bases not matched to a gene; V was cut back by 6 bases and J by 3 bases. CDR3 sequence: CASSEGLASYEQYF. CDR3 nucleotides: TGTGCCAGCAGCGAGGGACTAGCGAGCTACGAGCAGTACTTC.

The V gene is TRBV30, the J gene TRBJ1-3; 8 bases align to TRBD1. With V trimmed by 2 bases and J by 3 bases, 6 bases remained unmatched. CDR3 size: 15 residues. Germline CDR1 is GTSNPN and CDR2 is SVGIG (reference sequence). The CDR3 DNA follows: TGTGCCTGGAGTCGCGGACAGGGCTTTGGAAACACCATATATTTT. This translates into CAWSRGQGFGNTIYF.

The V and J genes are TRBV6-5 and TRBJ2-1; 7 nucleotides line up with TRBD1. There are 15 residues in the CDR3. Per germline, CDR1 MNHEY and CDR2 SVGAGI. Losses at the gene ends were 3 bases for V and 4 bases for J; bases not matched to a gene: 6. The CDR3 bases are TGTGCCAGCAGTTATGGGGACAGTACTTACAATGAGCAGTTCTTC. Protein: CASSYGDSTYNEQFF.

The chain has TRBV7-2 and TRBJ2-5; 11 bases map to TRBD2. The CDR3 contains 16 residues. The V gene end was trimmed by 1 base and the J gene end by 5 bases; junction bases not matched to a gene: 6. Germline CDR1 is SGHTA and CDR2 is FQGNSA. CDR3 DNA sequence: TGTGCCAGCAGCTTAGTTCTAGCGGGGGGTCGGGAGACCCAGTACTTC. Residues: CASSLVLAGGRETQYF.

V is TRBV19 and J is TRBJ2-7, with 8 positions matching TRBD1. The CDR3 has 14 amino acids. In germline, CDR1 is LNHDA, CDR2 SQIVND (reference sequence). Unmatched junction bases numbered 8, after V lost 5 bases and J lost 5 bases. The CDR3 loop reads CASSPVDRGNEQYF. CDR3 bases: TGTGCCAGTAGTCCAGTCGACAGGGGCAACGAGCAGTACTTC.

The chain joins TRBV9 to TRBJ1-2; TRBD1 is a possible D gene (5 bases). V lost 4 bases and J 1 base, leaving 11 bases between the germline ends. Germline loops: CDR1 SGDLS, CDR2 YYNGEE. The CDR3 covers 14 residues. The CDR3 sequence is CASSREGNNYGYTF. As DNA, the CDR3 is TGTGCCAGCAGCCGGGAGGGGAATAACTATGGCTACACCTTC.

The rearrangement joins TRBV7-2 to TRBJ1-1; TRBD1 is a possible D gene (6 bases). Germline V lookup: CDR1 SGHTA, CDR2 FQGNSA. The CDR3 consists of 14 residues. Deletions cut 2 bases from V and 7 bases from J, with 14 bases between. This chain's CDR3 is CASSLYQGTNEAFF. As DNA, the CDR3 is TGTGCCAGCAGCTTATACCAGGGGACGAATGAAGCTTTCTTT.

The V and J genes are TRBV5-1 and TRBJ2-1, with 7 nucleotides matching TRBD2. Per germline, CDR1 SGHRS and CDR2 YFSETQ. V shed 0 bases and J 4 bases; nucleotides not matched to a gene: 7. This CDR3 has 16 residues. The CDR3 reads CASSLAKPGGYNEQFF. As DNA, the CDR3 is TGCGCCAGCAGCTTGGCCAAGCCGGGGGGATACAATGAGCAGTTCTTC.

The chain joins TRBV4-3 to TRBJ2-3, with D possibly being TRBD2 (5 bases). The CDR3 sequence is 14 residues long. Trimming pared 0 bases from V and 5 bases from J, leaving 9 bases between. Germline CDR1 reads LGHNA; CDR2 reads YSLEER. This CDR3 is CASSQEDGGDTQYF. For the CDR3, the DNA is TGCGCCAGCAGCCAAGAGGACGGAGGAGATACGCAGTATTTT.